This T cell receptor (beta chain) was obtained from a study of neurological immune-mediated disorders. This clonotype showed up just a few times. Germline V CDR1 and CDR2: DFQATT, SNEGSKA (reference sequence). Trimming removed 1 base at V and 4 bases at J, with 11 bases between. The length of the CDR3 is 14 residues. The cDNA was synthesized by means of template-switch 5'RACE, which was carried out with 10-nucleotide random UMIs. Using its own MiXCR run on the 5' RACE reads, TCRdb lists one record per CDR3 protein. The table shows approximately 60,000 distinct CDR3 sequences, with roughly 4% occurring only once.

The rearrangement links TRBV20-1 to TRBJ1-3; the D is unclear. The clonotype comes from a man aged 45 to 65 with multiple sclerosis. Sequencing was done on a sample of PBMCs. The chain's CDR3 is CSARVTGVGNTIYF. The CDR3 region has the DNA TGCAGTGCTAGAGTGACCGGGGTCGGAAACACCATATATTTT.